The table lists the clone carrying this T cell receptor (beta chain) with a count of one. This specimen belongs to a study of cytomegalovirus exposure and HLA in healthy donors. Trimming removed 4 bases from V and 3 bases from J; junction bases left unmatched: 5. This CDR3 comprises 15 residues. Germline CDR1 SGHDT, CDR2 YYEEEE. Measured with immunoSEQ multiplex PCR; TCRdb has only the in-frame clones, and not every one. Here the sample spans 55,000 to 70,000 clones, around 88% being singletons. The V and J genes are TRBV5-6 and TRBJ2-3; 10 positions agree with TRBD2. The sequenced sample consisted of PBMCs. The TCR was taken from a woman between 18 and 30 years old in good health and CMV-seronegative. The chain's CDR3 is CASSKTGLATDTQYF. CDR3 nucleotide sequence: TGTGCCAGCAGCAAAACGGGACTAGCGACAGATACGCAGTATTTT.